The rows below give T cell receptor beta chains drawn from one sample of a study of regulatory T cells in long-lasting Graves disease. TCRdb used MiXCR to reprocess the multiplex PCR reads, holding one entry per CDR3 protein. The table includes 350,000 to 450,000 distinct CDR3 sequences, about 15% detected once. A further study also used this sample, focusing on T cells in Graves' hyperthyroidism and ophthalmopathy.

The source was peripheral blood mononuclear cells (PBMCs), collected at new diagnosis, from a patient treated with antithyroid drugs. Receptors originate from a woman between 25 and 40 years old with Graves disease. Each CDR3 is given without its conserved first and last residue.

TRBJ2-4,TRBV20-1,SARPRGQRTGDFIQY
TRBJ1-3,TRBV2,ASRDRVWGNTIY
TRBJ2-1,TRBV5-1,ASSRSGSEQF
TRBJ1-1,TRBV11-2,ASSLAPMNTEAF
TRBJ2-5,TRBV7-9,ASTQIRSQETQY
TRBJ2-2,TRBV7-9,ASSWGQAGELF
TRBJ1-1,TRBV11-2,ASSSGQGHTEAF
TRBJ2-1,TRBV24-1,ATSDPTTSGTSYNEQF
TRBJ2-7,TRBV20-1,SASPDRGYEQY
TRBJ1-5,TRBV12-3/TRBV12-4,ASSLEGSNQPQH
TRBJ2-1,TRBV29-1,SVARSGPWTSVANEQF
TRBJ2-3,TRBV18,ASSRDARDRGPTDTQY
TRBJ2-7,TRBV7-9,ASSLLSASYEQY
TRBJ1-1,TRBV5-1,ASSPDTNTEAF
TRBJ1-6,TRBV6-1,ASEDRPNSPLH
TRBJ2-1,TRBV20-1,SASKVAGNEQF
TRBJ2-2,TRBV19,ASILSGFNTGELF